These 25 T cell receptor beta chains originate from one sample sequenced in a study of cytomegalovirus exposure and HLA in healthy donors. The method was immunoSEQ multiplex PCR; TCRdb's version includes in-frame clones alone and lacks a portion of them. This table has some 170,000 clones, more than 75% appearing once. The sample consisted of PBMCs. These receptors were obtained from a young man in good health and CMV-seropositive.

The chain combines TRBV12-5 with TRBJ2-2; 11 bases fit TRBD1. V lost 7 bases to trimming and J lost 8 bases; unmatched junction nucleotides: 9. The CDR3 runs to 15 residues. Per the germline V gene, CDR1 is LGHNT and CDR2 is FRNRAP. CDR3 coding DNA: TGTGCTAGTGTACCGGGACAGGGGGAACGGGGGGAGCTGTTTTTT. It codes for CASVPGQGERGELFF.

This clone was recorded a few times. The genes are TRBV7-6 and TRBJ2-3, with 12 bases identical to TRBD2. With V trimmed by 4 bases and J by 6 bases, 8 bases remained unmatched. The germline gives CDR1 SGHVS, CDR2 FNYEAQ. The CDR3 totals 16 residues. CDR3 region: CASSSTSGRGRDTQYF. The CDR3, as DNA: TGTGCCAGCAGCTCGACTAGCGGGAGAGGTCGGGATACGCAGTATTTT.

This clone was found a few times. This chain connects TRBV4-3 to TRBJ1-6; no clear D. Germline-derived CDR1 and CDR2 are LGHNA and YSLEER. V gave up 0 bases and J gave up 10 bases, with 4 bases separating them. The CDR3 runs 12 residues. Here the CDR3 DNA reads TGCGCCAGCAGCCAAGATCTCTCACCCCTCCACTTT. Its translation is CASSQDLSPLHF.

The V and J genes are TRBV7-8 and TRBJ2-3; a possible D gene is TRBD2 (6 bases). Trimming removed 4 bases at V and 5 bases at J, with 19 bases between. The CDR3 has 16 residues. From germline, CDR1 is SGHVS and CDR2 FQNEAQ. DNA for the CDR3: TGTGCCAGCAGCTCCGGGAGAAGGGACGGGGGAGATACGCAGTATTTT. This gives the protein CASSSGRRDGGDTQYF.

CDR3 coding DNA: TGCGCCAGCAGCCCCGCAGGAGCGGGAGGGAGTGGTGAGCAGTTCTTC. The encoded protein is CASSPAGAGGSGEQFF. The chain couples TRBV4-1 to TRBJ2-1, with 10 nucleotides matching TRBD2. This CDR3 has 16 residues. CDR1 and CDR2 from the germline V gene are MGHRA and YSYEKL. The V and J ends lost 4 bases and 9 bases, in that order; junction bases with no gene match: 12.

The chain carries TRBV9 and TRBJ2-1, with a weak D call TRBD1 (5 bases). CDR1 is SGDLS and CDR2 is YYNGEE in the germline V gene. The CDR3 loop spans 14 amino acids. V was clipped by 2 bases and J by 8 bases, with 14 bases between them. CDR3 residues: CASSVSAGYDEQFF. DNA of the CDR3: TGTGCCAGCAGCGTCTCGGCAGGGTATGATGAGCAGTTCTTC.

V is TRBV4-1 and J is TRBJ1-2; maybe TRBD1 (5 bases). The CDR3 is 12 residues long. V shed 1 base and J shed 8 bases, with 8 bases lying between them. Per germline, CDR1 MGHRA and CDR2 YSYEKL. CDR3 residues: CASSQGRGGYTF. As DNA, the CDR3 is TGCGCCAGCAGCCAAGGTCGGGGGGGCTACACCTTC.

J is TRBJ2-7 and V is TRBV2, with unresolved D. V dropped 4 bases and J dropped 0 bases, with 10 bases sitting between them. The length of the CDR3 is 14 residues. Germline V gene data show CDR1 as SNHLY and CDR2 as FYNNEI. The CDR3 spells CASSGGRSSYEQYF. The CDR3 bases are TGTGCCAGCAGTGGTGGGCGAAGCTCCTACGAGCAGTACTTC.

This clone occurred many times. The chain is built from TRBV28 and TRBJ1-1, with a possible D match to TRBD1 (6 bases). Trimming stripped 3 bases from V and 3 bases from J, with 14 bases between. Germline CDR1 is MDHEN and CDR2 is SYDVKM. This CDR3 comprises 15 residues. CDR3 bases: TGTGCCAGCAGTTTCGGCCCCGAGGGGGACACTGAAGCTTTCTTT. Its translation is CASSFGPEGDTEAFF. Full variable domain (rest looked up from reference TRBV28 and TRBJ1-1): DVKVTQSSRYLVKRTGEKVFLECVQDMDHENMFWYRQDPGLGLRLIYFSYDVKMKEKGDIPEGYSVSREKKERFSLILESASTNQTSMYLCASSFGPEGDTEAFFGQGTRLTVV.

The CDR3: CASSQYAYEQYF. For the CDR3, the DNA is TGTGCCAGCAGCCAATATGCCTACGAGCAGTACTTC. V usage is TRBV14 and J usage is TRBJ2-7; D unclear. Trimming cost V 2 bases and J 2 bases, with 4 bases left between them. From germline, CDR1 is SGHDN and CDR2 FVKESK. This CDR3 is 12 amino acids long.

This sequence joins TRBV9 and TRBJ1-2; D is possibly TRBD1 (5 bases). V shed 0 bases and J shed 6 bases, with 15 bases lying between them. From germline, CDR1 is SGDLS and CDR2 YYNGEE. There are 15 residues in the CDR3. CDR3 bases: TGTGCCAGCAGCGTAGCAAGGGGCCCGATCGATGGCTACACCTTC. Its protein is CASSVARGPIDGYTF.

The rearrangement joins TRBV10-3 to TRBJ2-1, with D tentatively TRBD1 (6 bases). The CDR3 extends over 14 amino acids. Germline CDR1 reads ENHRY; CDR2 reads SYGVKD. Trimming shortened V by 11 bases and J by 4 bases, and 18 bases separated the two germline ends. For the CDR3, the DNA is TGTGCCTCCCGGTCGCAGGGACAATACAATGAGCAGTTCTTC. Protein sequence: CASRSQGQYNEQFF.

This chain links TRBV6-5 with TRBJ2-2; D possibly corresponds to TRBD1 (6 bases). Germline CDR1 is MNHEY and CDR2 is SVGAGI. This CDR3 comprises 15 residues. The V end lost 7 bases, the J end lost 6 bases, and 18 bases lay between the germline ends. The CDR3 DNA follows: TGTGCCAGCACCCCCGGTGGGGGCTGGTCCGGGGAGCTGTTTTTT. Residues: CASTPGGGWSGELFF.

The chain links TRBV5-1 to TRBJ1-3; D is undetermined. Trimming left V 4 bases short and J 3 bases short, with 11 bases between. The CDR3 has 14 residues. Germline V gene sequence: CDR1 SGHRS, CDR2 YFSETQ. The CDR3 spells CASSMGMFGNTIYF. CDR3 bases: TGCGCCAGCAGCATGGGTATGTTTGGAAACACCATATATTTT. The whole variable domain, remainder taken from reference TRBV5-1 and TRBJ1-3, is KAGVTQTPRYLIKTRGQQVTLSCSPISGHRSVSWYQQTPGQGLQFLFEYFSETQRNKGNFPGRFSGRQFSNSRSEMNVSTLELGDSALYLCASSMGMFGNTIYFGEGSWLTVV.

The rearrangement links TRBV7-3 to TRBJ2-1, with D maybe TRBD2 (6 bases). The CDR3 loop spans 12 amino acids. With 5 bases removed from V and 12 bases from J, the gap between germline ends came to 14 bases. Germline CDR1 reads SGHTA; CDR2 reads FQGTGA. Here the CDR3 reads CASSAPGLGQFF. The CDR3 DNA reads TGTGCCAGCAGCGCGCCGGGACTGGGGCAGTTCTTC.

The CDR3 region has the DNA TGTGCCAGTAGTATCGGAGACTGGCCTACAGATACGCAGTATTTT. Translation: CASSIGDWPTDTQYF. This chain uses TRBV19 with TRBJ2-3, with D hard to call. Trimming took 3 bases from V and 3 from J, leaving 13 bases between them. Germline CDR1 LNHDA, CDR2 SQIVND (reference sequence). The length of the CDR3 is 15 residues.

The rearrangement links TRBV28 to TRBJ1-4; TRBD1 might be the D (5 bases). CDR3 length: 13 residues. The germline V gene has CDR1 MDHEN and CDR2 SYDVKM. V was cut by 7 bases and J by 4 bases, with 10 bases left in between. In nucleotides, the CDR3 is TGTGCCAGCACCAGACAGTATAATGAAAAACTGTTTTTT. It encodes CASTRQYNEKLFF.

V gene TRBV7-2 combines with J gene TRBJ2-3, with D perhaps matching TRBD2 (6 bases). CDR3 length: 13 residues. CDR1 and CDR2 (germline): SGHTA, FQGNSA. Trimming removed 6 bases from V and 6 bases from J, with 13 bases in between. The CDR3 nucleotides are TGTGCCAGCAGGGATAGCGGACCGGATACGCAGTATTTT. It is translated as CASRDSGPDTQYF. Looking up the rest from reference TRBV7-2 and TRBJ2-3 gives the full variable domain: GAGVSQSPSNKVTEKGKDVELRCDPISGHTALYWYRQSLGQGLEFLIYFQGNSAPDKSGLPSDRFSAERTGGSVSTLTIQRTQQEDSAVYLCASRDSGPDTQYFGPGTRLTVL.

This clone is a singleton in its sample. The chain carries TRBV30 and TRBJ1-6, with a weak D call TRBD1 (5 bases). The ends were cut back, 0 bases at V and 0 bases at J, with 9 bases in the middle. The CDR3 sequence is 16 residues long. Germline values: CDR1 GTSNPN, CDR2 SVGIG (reference sequence). CDR3 nucleotide sequence: TGTGCCTGGAGTGTGGAACAGGACTCCTATAATTCACCCCTCCACTTT. Encoded protein: CAWSVEQDSYNSPLHF. The entire variable domain, with the rest obtained from reference TRBV30 and TRBJ1-6, is as follows: SQTIHQWPATLVQPVGSPLSLECTVEGTSNPNLYWYRQAAGRGLQLLFYSVGIGQISSEVPQNLSASRPQDRQFILSSKKLLLSDSGFYLCAWSVEQDSYNSPLHFGNGTRLTVT.

This clone was picked up a small number of times. This rearrangement joins TRBV4-1 to TRBJ2-7; perhaps TRBD2 as D (5 bases). This CDR3 comprises 15 residues. Trimming pared 2 bases from V and 2 bases from J, leaving 13 bases between. Germline CDR1 and CDR2: MGHRA and YSYEKL. The CDR3 loop is CASSQRSGNTYEQYF. CDR3 coding DNA: TGCGCCAGCAGCCAACGCTCCGGGAATACCTACGAGCAGTACTTC.

For the CDR3, the DNA is TGTGCCAGCAGCTCCCGGGACAGGTCCTACGAGCAGTACTTC. Translating it yields CASSSRDRSYEQYF. V is TRBV7-8 and J is TRBJ2-7; 8 bases are shared with TRBD1. The germline V gene has CDR1 SGHVS and CDR2 FQNEAQ. V was clipped by 4 bases and J by 1 base; unmatched bases: 3. This CDR3 spans 14 amino acids.

The gene calls are TRBV5-1 and TRBJ2-1, with 11 bases that match TRBD2. The V and J ends lost 5 bases and 2 bases, in that order; junction bases with no gene match: 3. This CDR3 spans 15 amino acids. Germline CDR1 and CDR2: SGHRS and YFSETQ. In DNA form, the CDR3 reads TGCGCCAGCAGTTCGACTAGCGGGGCCTACAATGAGCAGTTCTTC. Translation gives CASSSTSGAYNEQFF.

The chain links TRBV28 to TRBJ1-5; unclear D gene. From germline, CDR1 is MDHEN and CDR2 SYDVKM. V lost 3 bases to trimming and J lost 5 bases, with 14 bases between them. CDR3 length: 15 amino acids. For the CDR3, the DNA is TGTGCCAGCAGTTTGCCCCCACCCTATTATCAGCCCCAGCATTTT. Its protein product is CASSLPPPYYQPQHF.

The chain couples TRBV19 to TRBJ1-2, with TRBD1 matching over 9 bases. This CDR3 spans 14 amino acids. The germline gives CDR1 LNHDA, CDR2 SQIVND (reference sequence). V was clipped by 5 bases and J by 5 bases; unmatched bases: 6. CDR3 residues: CASSFETGGYGYTF. The CDR3 DNA reads TGTGCCAGTAGTTTCGAGACAGGGGGTTATGGCTACACCTTC.

The V gene is TRBV7-9, the J gene TRBJ2-3, with 7 bases lining up with TRBD2. The CDR3 spans 15 residues. V lost 7 bases to trimming and J lost 6 bases; unmatched junction nucleotides: 13. Per the germline V gene, CDR1 is SEHNR and CDR2 is FQNEAQ (reference sequence). The CDR3, as DNA: TGTGCCAGCACCCGGGTTCGGCGGGAGAGTGATACGCAGTATTTT. It encodes CASTRVRRESDTQYF.